The next 27 T cell receptor beta chains were all read from a single sample in a study of blood T cell repertoires in COVID-19. Sequencing was performed with immunoSEQ multiplex PCR; in TCRdb, only in-frame clones are kept and a portion is missing. The sample has 650,000 to 800,000 clones, about 87% seen once. Sequenced sample: peripheral blood. The receptors were sampled from a woman in her late teens or twenties with acute or convalescent COVID-19.

This chain uses TRBV24-1 with TRBJ1-2, with D uncertain. V lost 0 bases to trimming and J lost 7 bases, with 17 bases between them. This CDR3 is 16 amino acids long. CDR1 and CDR2 from the germline V gene are KGHDR and SFDVKD. In DNA form, the CDR3 reads TGTGCCACCAGTGATTTGATGGCAGATCAGTTTCGTGGCTACACCTTC. It yields the protein CATSDLMADQFRGYTF.

This clone was recorded once. The gene calls are TRBV7-8 and TRBJ1-5, with unresolved D. This CDR3 comprises 13 residues. V shed 1 base and J shed 6 bases, with 7 bases lying between them. Looked up from germline, CDR1 is SGHVS and CDR2 is FQNEAQ. Here the CDR3 reads CASSLVSVQPQHF. CDR3 DNA sequence: TGTGCCAGCAGCTTAGTCTCGGTTCAGCCCCAGCATTTT. The whole variable domain, remainder taken from reference TRBV7-8 and TRBJ1-5, is GAGVSQSPRYKVAKRGQDVALRCDPISGHVSLFWYQQALGQGPEFLTYFQNEAQLDKSGLPSDRFFAERPEGSVSTLKIQRTQQEDSAVYLCASSLVSVQPQHFGDGTRLSIL.

The chain is built from TRBV24-1 and TRBJ2-3; weak D call: TRBD2 (6 bases). Germline V CDR1 and CDR2: KGHDR, SFDVKD. The V gene lost 1 base and the J gene lost 0 bases, with 16 bases spanning the gap. CDR3 length equals 18 residues. The CDR3 DNA follows: TGTGCCACCAGTGATTTTATTGGGGGGACCTTTAGCACAGATACGCAGTATTTT. Translating gives CATSDFIGGTFSTDTQYF.

This clone has a single count. This chain connects TRBV19 to TRBJ1-1, with a weak D call TRBD1 (6 bases). With 3 bases removed from V and 5 bases from J, the gap between germline ends came to 13 bases. CDR1 is LNHDA, CDR2 SQIVND, per germline (reference sequence). The length of the CDR3 is 14 residues. The CDR3 is CASSMWGGGTEAFF. The DNA for the CDR3 is TGTGCCAGTAGTATGTGGGGAGGGGGAACTGAAGCTTTCTTT.

The V and J genes are TRBV9 and TRBJ1-2; 7 bases are a match to TRBD1. The CDR3 loop spans 14 amino acids. V was pared by 4 bases and J by 7 bases, with 10 bases of the junction left unmatched. Germline V gives CDR1 SGDLS, CDR2 YYNGEE. The CDR3 here is CASSPGTDTGGYTF. In DNA form, the CDR3 reads TGTGCCAGCAGCCCCGGGACAGACACGGGTGGCTACACCTTC.

The gene calls are TRBV4-2 and TRBJ1-5; 9 nucleotides agree with TRBD1. Germline CDR1 reads LGHNA; CDR2 reads YNFKEQ. The CDR3 has 17 residues. Germline trimming cut 3 bases from V and 0 bases from J; bases unmatched to any gene: 6. The CDR3 loop reads CASSQRTGAISNQPQHF. The CDR3 DNA reads TGTGCCAGCAGCCAGAGGACAGGGGCGATTAGCAATCAGCCCCAGCATTTT.

The chain carries TRBV7-2 and TRBJ2-1; 9 bases fit TRBD2. The germline CDR1 and CDR2 sequences are SGHTA and FQGNSA. The length of the CDR3 is 13 residues. Trimming removed 8 bases from V and 7 bases from J; junction bases left unmatched: 6. The CDR3 here is CASGRGGRNEQFF. The DNA for the CDR3 is TGTGCCAGCGGGCGGGGGGGCCGGAATGAGCAGTTCTTC.

This rearrangement joins TRBV12-3 or TRBV12-4 to TRBJ1-5; D gene uncertain. The CDR3 spans 12 residues. V was pared by 2 bases and J by 3 bases, with 2 bases between. The CDR3 DNA reads TGTGCCAGCAGTTTATACAATCAGCCCCAGCATTTT. This sequence encodes CASSLYNQPQHF.

The CDR3 nucleotides are TGTGCCAGCAGTTACTCGAGGGTAGGGGGCACTGAAGCTTTCTTT. As protein: CASSYSRVGGTEAFF. J is TRBJ1-1 and V is TRBV6-5; tentatively, D is TRBD1 (6 bases). The V end lost 0 bases, the J end lost 4 bases, and 12 bases lay between the germline ends. Germline V gene lookup returns CDR1 MNHEY and CDR2 SVGAGI. The CDR3 length is 15 residues.

V gene TRBV6-5 combines with J gene TRBJ1-2, with 7 bases fitting TRBD1. The ends lost 5 bases at V and 2 bases at J; junction bases unmatched: 5. The CDR3 consists of 14 residues. CDR1 and CDR2 from the germline V gene are MNHEY and SVGAGI. In nucleotides, the CDR3 is TGTGCCAGCAGTCGTCGGACAGGCAACTATGGCTACACCTTC. It specifies CASSRRTGNYGYTF.

As to this clone: Other DNA sequences in the same sample also yield this CDR3. V is TRBV10-3 and J is TRBJ1-1, with 9 bases identical to TRBD1. Germline CDR1 is ENHRY and CDR2 is SYGVKD. The ends lost 9 bases at V and 3 bases at J; junction bases unmatched: 5. The CDR3 loop spans 13 amino acids. CDR3 protein: CAIRDRVDTEAFF. In DNA form, the CDR3 reads TGTGCCATTAGGGACAGGGTAGACACTGAAGCTTTCTTT.

This chain links TRBV10-3 with TRBJ1-2, with D hard to call. V was shortened by 6 bases and J by 3 bases, with 11 bases between the two germline ends. This CDR3 has 13 amino acids. Germline assignment: CDR1 ENHRY and CDR2 SYGVKD. The CDR3 nucleotides are TGTGCCATCAGATGGGAGGCAGACTATGGCTACACCTTC. It encodes CAIRWEADYGYTF.

The genes are TRBV7-9 and TRBJ1-1; 7 bases are a match to TRBD1. The CDR3 runs 15 residues. V lost 5 bases and J lost 2; bases outside the gene matches: 8. CDR1 is SEHNR, CDR2 FQNEAQ, per germline (reference sequence). CDR3: CASSARQGRNTEAFF. The CDR3 DNA reads as TGTGCCAGCAGCGCCCGACAGGGCAGAAACACTGAAGCTTTCTTT.

Turning to this clone: Additional DNA sequences in this sample encode the identical CDR3. The chain carries TRBV3-1 (or the pseudogene TRBV3-2) and TRBJ1-1; perhaps TRBD1 as D (6 bases). V was shortened by 6 bases and J by 8 bases, with 13 bases between the two germline ends. CDR1 is LGHDT and CDR2 is YNNKEL in the germline V gene (reference sequence). The CDR3 has 12 amino acids. CDR3 sequence: CASSRGSTEAFF. As DNA, the CDR3 is TGTGCCAGCAGTAGGGGGAGCACCGAAGCTTTCTTT.

The rearrangement uses TRBV6-2 or TRBV6-3 and TRBJ1-2; maybe TRBD1 (5 bases). V was trimmed by 5 bases and J by 1 base, leaving 11 bases between them. Germline CDR1 MNHEY, CDR2 SVGEGT. There are 14 residues in the CDR3. Here the CDR3 reads CASSDPTVNYGYTF. CDR3 in DNA: TGTGCCAGCAGTGACCCGACAGTTAACTATGGCTACACCTTC.

This sequence joins TRBV3-1 (or the pseudogene TRBV3-2) and TRBJ2-7, with 10 bases lining up with TRBD1. Trimming at V came to 4 bases and at J to 6 bases, leaving 6 bases not matched to a gene. In germline, CDR1 is LGHDT, CDR2 YNNKEL (reference sequence). The CDR3 sequence is 14 residues long. DNA for the CDR3: TGTGCCAGCAGCCTACGCGGGACAGGGGTCGAGCAGTACTTC. This codes for CASSLRGTGVEQYF.

This clone was seen a few times. The rearrangement uses TRBV12-3 or TRBV12-4 and TRBJ1-1; D is unclear. Trimming left V 3 bases short and J 0 bases short, with 2 bases between. CDR3 size: 12 residues. CDR3 bases: TGTGCCAGCAGTTTTATGAACACTGAAGCTTTCTTT. Translating it yields CASSFMNTEAFF.

V gene TRBV29-1 combines with J gene TRBJ2-7; D gene unclear. The V gene lost 3 bases and the J gene lost 4 bases, with 7 bases spanning the gap. This CDR3 has 11 amino acids. Germline V gives CDR1 SQVTM, CDR2 ANQGSEA. The CDR3 sequence is CSVESPYEQYF. The DNA of the CDR3 is TGCAGCGTTGAGAGCCCGTACGAGCAGTACTTC.

This clone has a single count. The chain couples TRBV28 to TRBJ1-1, with 9 bases matching TRBD1. CDR1 and CDR2 (germline): MDHEN, SYDVKM. The CDR3 runs to 15 residues. V was pared by 6 bases and J by 5 bases, with 10 bases of the junction left unmatched. In nucleotides, the CDR3 is TGTGCCAGCAGGGAAAGGTACAGGGGGCTTACTGAAGCTTTCTTT. It is translated as CASRERYRGLTEAFF.

In its sample, this clone was seen once. V and J are TRBV6-2 or TRBV6-3 and TRBJ2-7, with D maybe TRBD1 (6 bases). The CDR3 length is 14 residues. V dropped 5 bases and J dropped 2 bases, with 13 bases sitting between them. Germline loops: CDR1 MNHEY, CDR2 SVGEGT. The CDR3 loop is CASSPDRNAYEQYF. The CDR3 nucleotides read TGTGCCAGCAGTCCCGACAGGAATGCCTACGAGCAGTACTTC.

This chain uses TRBV5-5 with TRBJ1-5, with D hard to call. Germline lookup yields CDR1 SGHKS and CDR2 YYEKEE (reference sequence). The CDR3 contains 18 residues. The V end was cut by 5 bases, the J end by 3 bases, with 24 bases between. The CDR3 nucleotides read TGTGCCAGCAGTGTTTGGTTGGGGAGGAAGGGAAACAATCAGCCCCAGCATTTT. This gives the protein CASSVWLGRKGNNQPQHF.

The chain has TRBV30 and TRBJ2-2; D remains unclear. This CDR3 comprises 14 residues. Germline CDR1 is GTSNPN and CDR2 is SVGIG (reference sequence). The V and J ends lost 5 bases and 0 bases respectively, with 10 bases between them. The CDR3 sequence: CAWLDTANTGELFF. CDR3 sequence (DNA): TGTGCCTGGTTAGATACAGCGAACACCGGGGAGCTGTTTTTT.

V gene TRBV2 combines with J gene TRBJ2-5, with a weak D call TRBD1 (5 bases). V dropped 4 bases and J dropped 7 bases, with 16 bases sitting between them. There are 14 residues in the CDR3. Per germline, CDR1 SNHLY and CDR2 FYNNEI. DNA for the CDR3: TGTGCCAGCAGTGCCTTGGGGCCTGTCAGGACCCAGTACTTC. Translating gives CASSALGPVRTQYF. The whole variable domain, remainder taken from reference TRBV2 and TRBJ2-5, is EPEVTQTPSHQVTQMGQEVILRCVPISNHLYFYWYRQILGQKVEFLVSFYNNEISEKSEIFDDQFSVERPDGSNFTLKIRSTKLEDSAMYFCASSALGPVRTQYFGPGTRLLVL.

This clone was observed a single time. The CDR3 region is CASSPGTVPQHEKLFF. CDR3 sequence (DNA): TGCGCCAGCAGCCCGGGGACAGTCCCACAACACGAAAAACTGTTTTTT. The J gene is TRBJ1-4, the V gene TRBV4-1; TRBD1 agrees at 7 bases. V dropped 4 bases and J dropped 8; count of bases not matched to a gene: 13. The CDR3 is 16 residues long. Germline values: CDR1 MGHRA, CDR2 YSYEKL.

The chain is built from TRBV2 and TRBJ1-1, with 10 bases fitting TRBD1. This CDR3 is 14 amino acids long. J was trimmed by 8 bases and V by 6 bases; bases with no gene match: 9. CDR1 is SNHLY, CDR2 FYNNEI, per germline. The CDR3: CASRPTAGQGEAFF. The CDR3 nucleotides read TGTGCCAGCAGGCCAACTGCGGGACAGGGGGAAGCTTTCTTT.

The V gene is TRBV5-1, the J gene TRBJ2-1, with 11 nucleotides matching TRBD1. V lost 3 bases to trimming and J lost 4 bases; unmatched junction nucleotides: 3. Germline values: CDR1 SGHRS, CDR2 YFSETQ. The CDR3 covers 15 residues. The CDR3 sequence: CASSWDRGIYNEQFF. The CDR3 coding sequence is TGCGCCAGCAGCTGGGACAGGGGGATATACAATGAGCAGTTCTTC.

V is TRBV4-1 and J is TRBJ1-5, with a tentative D call TRBD1 (5 bases). V was pared by 1 base and J by 3 bases, with 7 bases between. CDR3 size: 14 residues. Germline V CDR1 and CDR2: MGHRA, YSYEKL. This CDR3 is CASSQATVNQPQHF. CDR3 DNA: TGCGCCAGCAGCCAAGCGACAGTCAATCAGCCCCAGCATTTT.